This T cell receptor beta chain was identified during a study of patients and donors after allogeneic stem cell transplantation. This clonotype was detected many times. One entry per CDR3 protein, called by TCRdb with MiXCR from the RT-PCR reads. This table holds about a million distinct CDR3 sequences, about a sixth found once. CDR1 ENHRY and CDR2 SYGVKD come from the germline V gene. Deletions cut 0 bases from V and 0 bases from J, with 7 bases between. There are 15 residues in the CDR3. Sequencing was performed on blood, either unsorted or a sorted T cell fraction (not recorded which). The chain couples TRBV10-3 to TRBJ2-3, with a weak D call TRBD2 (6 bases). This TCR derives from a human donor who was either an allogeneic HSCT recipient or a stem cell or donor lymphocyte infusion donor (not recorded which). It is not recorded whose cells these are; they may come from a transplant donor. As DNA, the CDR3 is TGTGCCATCAGTGAGTCCGGAGGGAGCACAGATACGCAGTATTTT. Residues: CAISESGGSTDTQYF.